This T cell receptor (beta chain) was identified during a study of cytomegalovirus exposure and HLA in healthy donors. The PCR used 60 Vbeta and 13 Jbeta primers. Some clones are missing from TCRdb's copy, which holds only in-frame ones; the method was immunoSEQ multiplex PCR. The sample consists of fewer than 200,000 clones, 75% to 90% of them appearing once. This clone was counted only a few times. V was pared by 6 bases and J by 4 bases, with 6 bases of the junction left unmatched. The length of the CDR3 is 14 residues. CDR1 is MNHNY and CDR2 is SVGAGI in the germline V gene (reference sequence). The TCR originated in a boy aged 2 to 10 in good health and CMV-seronegative. The sample comprised PBMCs. J is TRBJ2-7 and V is TRBV6-6; TRBD1 agrees at 10 bases. The chain's CDR3 is CASSPTGGGYEQYF. CDR3 DNA: TGTGCCAGCAGCCCGACAGGGGGCGGATACGAGCAGTACTTC.